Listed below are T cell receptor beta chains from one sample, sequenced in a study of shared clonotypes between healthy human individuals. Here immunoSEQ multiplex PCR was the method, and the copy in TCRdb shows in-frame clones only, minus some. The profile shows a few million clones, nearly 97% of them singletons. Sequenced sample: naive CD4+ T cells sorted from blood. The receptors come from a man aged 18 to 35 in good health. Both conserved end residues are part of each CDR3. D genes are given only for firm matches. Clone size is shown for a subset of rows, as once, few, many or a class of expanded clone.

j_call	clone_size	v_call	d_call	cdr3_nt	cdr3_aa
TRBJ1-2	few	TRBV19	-	TGTGCCAGTACATCTGGGAACTATGGCTACACCTTC	CASTSGNYGYTF
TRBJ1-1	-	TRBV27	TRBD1	TGTGCCAGCAGCCGAAGTCAGGGGGGTAACACTGAAGCTTTCTTT	CASSRSQGGNTEAFF
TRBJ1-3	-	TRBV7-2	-	TGTGCCAGCAGCTTAGCGTACGGTATCGCTGGAAACACCATATATTTT	CASSLAYGIAGNTIYF
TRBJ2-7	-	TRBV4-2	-	TGTGCCAGCAGCCAGGAGTACGAGCAGTACTTC	CASSQEYEQYF
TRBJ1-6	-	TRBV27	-	TGTGCCAGCAGTTTAACAGGGTACAATTCACCCCTCCACTTT	CASSLTGYNSPLHF
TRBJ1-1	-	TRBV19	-	TGTGCCAGTAGTATGGCAGTGAACACTGAAGCTTTCTTT	CASSMAVNTEAFF
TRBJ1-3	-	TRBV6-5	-	TGTGCCAGCAGTACCAGGGTTGCAAACACCATATATTTT	CASSTRVANTIYF
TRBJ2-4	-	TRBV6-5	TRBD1	TGTGCCAGCAGCGGACAGGGGGCCCTTGGGAACATTCAGTACTTC	CASSGQGALGNIQYF
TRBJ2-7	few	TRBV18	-	TGTGCCAGCTCACCCGGGGGCGGAGCCTACGAGCAGTACTTC	CASSPGGGAYEQYF
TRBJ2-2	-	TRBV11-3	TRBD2	TGTGCCAGCAGCTTGGCCGGGACTAGCGGGGACCACACCGGGGAGCTGTTTTTT	CASSLAGTSGDHTGELFF
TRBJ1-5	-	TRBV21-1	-	TGTGCCAGCAGCAAGTTCAAATTTAACAGACTTTCTAGCAATCAGCCCCAGCATTTT	CASSKFKFNRLSSNQPQHF
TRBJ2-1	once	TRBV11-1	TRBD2	TGTGCCAGCAGCTCGGGACTAGCATCCTACAATGAGCAGTTCTTC	CASSSGLASYNEQFF
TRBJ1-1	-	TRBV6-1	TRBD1	TGTGCCAGCAGTGACCTCCGGGACAGGGGGACTGAAGCTTTCTTT	CASSDLRDRGTEAFF
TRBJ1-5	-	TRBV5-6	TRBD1	TGTGCCAGCAGCCAAGACAGGGGGAATCAGCCCCAGCATTTT	CASSQDRGNQPQHF
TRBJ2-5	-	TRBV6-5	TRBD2	TGTGCCAGCAGTTTCTTAGCGGGAGCAGAGACCCAGTACTTC	CASSFLAGAETQYF
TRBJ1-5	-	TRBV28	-	TGTGCCAGCAGTTTAGAGGGCGGTCAGGGAAGTCAGCCCCAGCATTTT	CASSLEGGQGSQPQHF
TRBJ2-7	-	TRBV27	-	TGTGCCAGCAGTTTGGCCAGGGGCACCTACGAGCAGTACTTC	CASSLARGTYEQYF
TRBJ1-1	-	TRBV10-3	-	TGTGCCATCAGCCTGATGGGGGGCACTGAAGCTTTCTTT	CAISLMGGTEAFF
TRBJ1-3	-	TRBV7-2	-	TGTGCCAGCAGCTTAGAAGGTACCAGACTTTCTGGAAACACCATATATTTT	CASSLEGTRLSGNTIYF
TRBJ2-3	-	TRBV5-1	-	TGCGCCAGCAGCCCCTCTAAAGTCTCGGGCACAGATACGCAGTATTTT	CASSPSKVSGTDTQYF
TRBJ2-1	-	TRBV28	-	TGTGCCAGCAGTCAGTCCTACAATGAGCAGTTCTTC	CASSQSYNEQFF
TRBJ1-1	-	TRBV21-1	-	TGTGCCAGCAGCGCTACAGAGAACACTGAAGCTTTCTTT	CASSATENTEAFF
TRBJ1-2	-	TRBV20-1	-	TGCAGTGCTTACAGGGATGGCTACACCTTC	CSAYRDGYTF
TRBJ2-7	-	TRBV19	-	TGTGCCAGTAGTATAGATGGTCAGGGGAGGAGGTACGAGCAGTACTTC	CASSIDGQGRRYEQYF
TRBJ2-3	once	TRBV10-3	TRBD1	TGTGCCATCAGTGAGGGTGGGGGACAGGGGACAGATACGCAGTATTTT	CAISEGGGQGTDTQYF
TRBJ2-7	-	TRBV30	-	TGTGCCTGGAGTGTTTCAGGAAAGCAGTACTTC	CAWSVSGKQYF
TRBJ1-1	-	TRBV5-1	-	TGCGCCAGCACAGGGGATGGGAACACTGAAGCTTTCTTT	CASTGDGNTEAFF
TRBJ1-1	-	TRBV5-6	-	TGTGCCAGCAGCTTTACCCTCGGGGACACTGAAGCTTTCTTT	CASSFTLGDTEAFF
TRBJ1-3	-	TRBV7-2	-	TGTGCCAGCAGCTCTCGGTTAGGAAACACCATATATTTT	CASSSRLGNTIYF
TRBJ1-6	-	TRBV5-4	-	TGTGCCAGCAGCTTCCGGGGGTATAATTCACCCCTCCACTTT	CASSFRGYNSPLHF
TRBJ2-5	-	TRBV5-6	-	TGTGCCAGCAGCCCCAGGGACCGGGGGCAAGAGACCCAGTACTTC	CASSPRDRGQETQYF
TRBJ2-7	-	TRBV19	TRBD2	TGTGCCAGTAGCCACAATTCCGGGACTAGCACAACCGTTTACGAGCAGTACTTC	CASSHNSGTSTTVYEQYF
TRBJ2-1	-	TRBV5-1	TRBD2	TGCGCCAGCAGCTTGGGAACTAGCGGGAGTAGGGGTGAGCAGTTCTTC	CASSLGTSGSRGEQFF
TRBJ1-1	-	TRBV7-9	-	TGTGCCAGCAGCCTAAGTTGGCAGGTTGAAGCTTTCTTT	CASSLSWQVEAFF
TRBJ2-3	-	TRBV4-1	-	TGCGCCAGCAGCCACCTGGCCCTAGATACGCAGTATTTT	CASSHLALDTQYF
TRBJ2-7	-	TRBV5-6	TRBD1	TGTGCCAGCAGCTTGGGAGGGACAGGGGATCAGTACGAGCAGTACTTC	CASSLGGTGDQYEQYF
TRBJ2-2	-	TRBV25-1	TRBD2	TGTGCCAGCAGTGTACTAGCGGGGGGGCAGACCGGGGAGCTGTTTTTT	CASSVLAGGQTGELFF
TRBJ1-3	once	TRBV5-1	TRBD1	TGCGCCAGCAGCCCCACCGGACAGGGTAATTCGGGCTACGGAAACACCATATATTTT	CASSPTGQGNSGYGNTIYF
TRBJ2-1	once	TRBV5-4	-	TGTGCCAGCAGGGAACAGGGAAAGGGTGAGCAGTTCTTC	CASREQGKGEQFF
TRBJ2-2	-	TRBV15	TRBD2	TGTGCCACCCGTCGGACTAGCGGGGCACCGGGGGAGCTGTTTTTT	CATRRTSGAPGELFF
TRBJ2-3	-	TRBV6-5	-	TGTGCCAGCAGTTACCTCGAGGCCGCAGATACGCAGTATTTT	CASSYLEAADTQYF